This T cell receptor beta chain emerged from a study of siplizumab effects on memory and regulatory T cells. Regarding the study as a whole: Mappable alloreactive CD4+ clones averaged approximately 62% Treg-derived with siplizumab versus about 28% in controls.

Concerning this clone itself: The antigen is unknown.

This CDR3 is built from 15 residues. In germline, CDR1 is SGHTA, CDR2 FQGTGA. V lost 4 bases to trimming and J lost 4 bases, with 14 bases between them. Here immunoSEQ multiplex PCR was the method, and the copy in TCRdb shows in-frame clones only, minus some. The repertoire holds approximately 94,000 clones, with approximately 91% as singletons. The clonotype was recovered from a human donor in good health. This chain links TRBV7-3 with TRBJ2-1, with D uncertain. The source material was CD4+ T cells sorted from blood. Here the CDR3 DNA reads TGTGCCAGCAGCTCCTCGGGCCTCGCATACAATGAGCAGTTCTTC. Its protein is CASSSSGLAYNEQFF.